The present TCR beta chain was sequenced within a study (dated by TCRdb to 2014 to 2015). Regarding the complete study: The study examined whether tumor-infiltrating Tregs in breast cancer are drawn from blood Tregs or arise in situ by conversion from other CD4+ T cell subsets.

Amplification of full-length TCR variable regions was done by 5' RACE PCR using constant-region reverse primers, and this step was followed by semi-nested PCR with Nested Universal Primer A. The ReliaPrep RNA Cell Miniprep System was used to extract total RNA, which was then reverse transcribed into 5'RACE-ready cDNA with the SMARTer RACE 5'/3' Kit. An Illumina MiSeq was used to sequence the full-length TCR alpha and beta libraries, which had been barcoded with multiplex adaptors. As for the original processing: For each of nine subset-tissue groups, sequencing data from the five patients were pooled, and the groups were compared by unsupervised clustering of TCR gene usage. Repertoire similarity was calculated with the Morisita-Horn index, weighting shared sequences by their contribution to each repertoire. Using fastp trimming at Q25 and MiXCR clonotype assembly, TCRdb reanalyzed the public sequencing data and kept in-frame beta chains. Every CDR3 protein is listed once, alongside the most common genes and DNA of its rows. The V and J calls and clone size come from TCRdb's table, not from the authors' own analysis. The table for this sample lists 5,800 or so distinct CDR3 sequences; 31% of them were counted only once. About 7.3% of the sample belongs to the ten largest clones.

This clonotype is medium-sized (0.01 to 0.1%). This receptor's antigen is unknown. No base quality information exists; no much larger clone differs at one position. The memory CD4+ T cell population was isolated based on a CD4+CD45RO+CD25- phenotype. Tregs, naive and memory CD4+ T cells from tumor, blood and ipsilateral draining lymph nodes of five breast cancer patients underwent full-length TCR alpha and beta sequencing. Tumor tissue and lymph nodes obtained from ipsilateral axillary dissection were perfused with PBS, minced and then digested with collagenase I and hyaluronidase. Ficoll density gradient centrifugation was used to isolate mononuclear cells from lymph nodes or from 50 to 60 ml of peripheral blood. FACS confirmed that the sorted cell populations were more than 90% pure. The CDR3 numbers 20 residues from cysteine through phenylalanine. The entry retains the CDR3 DNA only, 60 bases that are in frame from base 1. Reading the germline V gene (reference sequence) gives CDR1 MNHNY and CDR2 SVGAGI. Ends trimmed: V by 2 bases, J by 0 bases; bases unmatched to a gene: 12.

The paper as a whole reports these results and caveats: The greatest overlap of tumor-infiltrating Treg TCR alpha and beta sequences was with tumor naive CD4+ T cells, followed next by blood naive CD4+ T cells. The TCR gene usage of tumor memory CD4+ T cells clustered together with blood and lymph node memory CD4+ cells and with lymph node naive CD4+ cells. The larger-cohort validation was restricted to a single TCR beta V-J rearrangement rather than whole repertoires.

Sequenced: memory CD4+ T cells sorted from a lymph node. Per the publication, the cell subset or site label means: memory CD4+ T cells, CD4+CD45RO+CD25-. The source of this sequence is a female donor with breast cancer. The V gene is TRBV6-6 and the J gene is TRBJ2-1, and 11 junctional nucleotides match TRBD2. The nucleotides are TGTGCCAGCAGTTACCCAACCCTAGCGGGAGGCCCTAGCTCCTACAATGAGCAGTTCTTC. This translates into CASSYPTLAGGPSSYNEQFF.